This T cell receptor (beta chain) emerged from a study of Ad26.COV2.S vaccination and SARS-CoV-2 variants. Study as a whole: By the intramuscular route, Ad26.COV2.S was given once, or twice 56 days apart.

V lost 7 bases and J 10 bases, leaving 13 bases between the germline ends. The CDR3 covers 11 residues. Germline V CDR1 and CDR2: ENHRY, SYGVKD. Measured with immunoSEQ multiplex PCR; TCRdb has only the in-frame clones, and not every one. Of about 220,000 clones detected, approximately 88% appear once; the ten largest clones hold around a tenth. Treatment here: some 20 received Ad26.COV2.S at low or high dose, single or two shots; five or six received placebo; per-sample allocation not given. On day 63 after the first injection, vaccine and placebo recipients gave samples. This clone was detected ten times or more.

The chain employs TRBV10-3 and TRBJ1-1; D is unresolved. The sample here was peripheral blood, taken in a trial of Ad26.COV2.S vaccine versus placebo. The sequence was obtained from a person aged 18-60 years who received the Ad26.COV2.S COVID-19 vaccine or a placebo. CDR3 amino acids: CAITSPDGAFF. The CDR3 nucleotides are TGTGCCATCACCAGCCCTGATGGAGCTTTCTTT.